This is a list of T cell receptor beta chains from one sample in a study of cytomegalovirus exposure and HLA in healthy donors. Sequencing was performed with immunoSEQ multiplex PCR; in TCRdb, only in-frame clones are kept and a portion is missing. The sample lists some 150,000 clones; approximately 80% were seen once. Material for sequencing was PBMCs. These receptors all come from a male donor in good health and CMV-seronegative. Each CDR3 is given with its conserved first and last residue. The D gene is left open where the match is weak. Not every row has a clone size; where given, it reads once, few, many or a size class.

>TRBD1|once|TRBJ2-2|TRBV7-6
CASSRTGANTGELFF
TGTGCCAGCAGCCGGACAGGGGCGAACACCGGGGAGCTGTTTTTT
>-|-|TRBJ1-2|TRBV7-2
CASSLALDRSRYGYTF
TGTGCCAGCAGCTTAGCGCTAGACAGGTCCCGCTATGGCTACACCTTC
>TRBD1|-|TRBJ2-7|TRBV11-2
CASSFGTGGPHEQYF
TGTGCCAGCAGCTTTGGGACAGGCGGCCCCCACGAGCAGTACTTC
>TRBD2|-|TRBJ2-7|TRBV7-7
CASSPGLAGAYEQYF
TGTGCTAGCAGCCCAGGACTAGCGGGAGCCTACGAGCAGTACTTC
>-|-|TRBJ2-7|TRBV7-8
CASSPFGAYEQYF
TGTGCCAGCAGCCCTTTCGGGGCCTACGAGCAGTACTTC
>TRBD2|once|TRBJ2-7|TRBV27
CASSLGLGLAGHEQYF
TGTGCCAGCAGTTTAGGGCTCGGACTAGCAGGCCACGAGCAGTACTTC
>-|-|TRBJ1-1|TRBV27
CASSFYHGGDHTEAFF
TGTGCCAGCAGTTTCTACCATGGGGGGGACCACACTGAAGCTTTCTTT
>-|-|TRBJ2-6|TRBV15
CATSRDFSGAAGANGLTF
TGTGCCACCAGCAGAGATTTTTCAGGGGCAGCTGGGGCCAACGGCCTGACTTTC
>-|-|TRBJ2-1|TRBV7-3
CASSSTPTRNNEQFF
TGTGCCAGCAGCTCTACCCCGACTAGGAACAATGAGCAGTTCTTC
>TRBD1|once|TRBJ1-2|TRBV9
CASSVARDRDYGYTF
TGTGCCAGCAGCGTAGCCCGGGACAGGGACTATGGCTACACCTTC
>TRBD2|-|TRBJ2-3|TRBV7-3
CASSLSEAGRVADTQYF
TGTGCCAGCAGCTTAAGCGAGGCCGGGAGGGTGGCAGATACGCAGTATTTT
>TRBD2|-|TRBJ2-1|TRBV7-3
CASSMELAARNEQFF
TGTGCCAGCAGCATGGAGCTAGCGGCTCGTAATGAGCAGTTCTTC
>TRBD1|-|TRBJ2-7|TRBV27
CASSKQGQSYEQYF
TGTGCCAGCAGTAAGCAGGGACAGTCCTACGAGCAGTACTTC
>-|-|TRBJ1-1|TRBV23-1
CASMGLPGHKNTEAFF
TGCGCCAGCATGGGACTACCGGGACACAAGAACACTGAAGCTTTCTTT
>TRBD1|-|TRBJ1-2|TRBV4-1
CASSQDSPGGRGSDYGYTF
TGCGCCAGCAGCCAAGATAGCCCAGGGGGCAGGGGGTCAGACTATGGCTACACCTTC
>TRBD2|few|TRBJ2-7|TRBV29-1
CSAYGLANSYEQYF
TGCAGCGCATACGGACTAGCGAACTCCTACGAGCAGTACTTC
>-|-|TRBJ1-6|TRBV28
CASSLPGPLHF
TGTGCCAGCAGTCTACCAGGACCCCTCCACTTT
>TRBD1|-|TRBJ2-1|TRBV18
CASSPPTGTGNNEQFF
TGTGCCAGCTCACCGCCGACCGGGACAGGGAACAATGAGCAGTTCTTC
>-|-|TRBJ1-4|TRBV7-9
CASSFRDINEKLFF
TGTGCCAGCAGCTTTCGGGACATTAATGAAAAACTGTTTTTT
>-|-|TRBJ1-2|TRBV18
CASSPKLPNYGYTF
TGTGCCAGCTCACCAAAGCTCCCTAACTATGGCTACACCTTC
>-|-|TRBJ1-5|TRBV11-2
CASSLEHSLNQPQHF
TGTGCCAGCAGCTTAGAGCACAGCCTCAATCAGCCCCAGCATTTT
>-|-|TRBJ1-2|TRBV13
CASSGVGDGYGYTF
TGTGCCAGCAGCGGGGTAGGGGATGGTTATGGCTACACCTTC
>-|-|TRBJ2-5|TRBV7-4
CASSPGETQYF
TGTGCCAGCAGCCCCGGAGAGACCCAGTACTTC
>-|-|TRBJ2-7|TRBV18
CASSPPARTISYEQYF
TGTGCCAGCTCACCACCGGCCAGGACAATCTCCTACGAGCAGTACTTC
>-|-|TRBJ2-2|TRBV11-3
CASSLLNTGELFF
TGTGCCAGCAGCTTACTGAACACCGGGGAGCTGTTTTTT
>-|-|TRBJ2-3|TRBV7-8
CASSSRVADTQYF
TGTGCCAGCAGTTCCAGGGTTGCAGATACGCAGTATTTT
>-|-|TRBJ1-2|TRBV5-6
CASSLVSRVGGYTF
TGTGCCAGCAGCTTGGTTAGCCGGGTTGGGGGCTACACCTTC
>TRBD1|once|TRBJ1-4|TRBV9
CASSSWTGGRTNEKLFF
TGTGCCAGCAGCTCATGGACAGGGGGCCGAACTAATGAAAAACTGTTTTTT
>TRBD1|once|TRBJ2-7|TRBV15
CATSIFRDRPRRQYF
TGTGCCACCAGCATCTTCCGGGACAGGCCCCGACGGCAGTACTTC
>TRBD1|-|TRBJ1-1|TRBV9
CASRRQGGPNTEAFF
TGTGCCAGCAGGAGGCAGGGGGGTCCGAACACTGAAGCTTTCTTT
>TRBD1|-|TRBJ1-2|TRBV5-4
CASSARQGARGYGYTF
TGTGCCAGCAGCGCGCGTCAGGGGGCCAGGGGCTATGGCTACACCTTC
>-|once|TRBJ1-2|TRBV11-2
CASSLTGEYGYTF
TGTGCCAGCAGCTTAACAGGCGAATATGGCTACACCTTC
>TRBD2|-|TRBJ2-3|TRBV7-3
CASSFGLAGGPGNTDTQYF
TGTGCCAGCAGCTTTGGACTAGCGGGGGGGCCAGGCAACACAGATACGCAGTATTTT
>-|-|TRBJ2-5|TRBV7-2
CASSLRAGPQETQYF
TGTGCCAGCAGCTTACGGGCAGGGCCTCAAGAGACCCAGTACTTC
>-|once|TRBJ1-5|TRBV4-2
CASSQDGQNSNQPQHF
TGTGCCAGCAGCCAAGACGGACAGAATAGCAATCAGCCCCAGCATTTT
>-|-|TRBJ1-2|TRBV11-2
CASSPQTVGYGYTF
TGTGCCAGCAGCCCCCAGACCGTCGGGTATGGCTACACCTTC
>TRBD1|once|TRBJ2-7|TRBV5-4
CASSLGLQGMGEQYF
TGTGCCAGCAGCTTGGGTTTACAGGGGATGGGGGAGCAGTACTTC
>TRBD1|-|TRBJ2-7|TRBV7-4
CASSLAWTGGYEQYF
TGTGCCAGCAGCTTAGCCTGGACAGGGGGTTACGAGCAGTACTTC
>-|-|TRBJ2-1|TRBV7-3
CASSLTASPYNEQFF
TGTGCCAGCAGCTTAACGGCTAGCCCCTACAATGAGCAGTTCTTC
>TRBD1|-|TRBJ2-1|TRBV10-3
CAISESGQGGDEQFF
TGTGCCATCAGTGAGTCGGGACAGGGGGGCGATGAGCAGTTCTTC
>-|-|TRBJ1-1|TRBV7-9
CASSPTGTEAFF
TGTGCCAGCAGCCCGACAGGAACTGAAGCTTTCTTT
>TRBD2|few|TRBJ2-2|TRBV7-8
CASTPSAASGGTNTGELFF
TGTGCCAGCACCCCGTCGGCGGCTAGCGGGGGGACGAACACCGGGGAGCTGTTTTTT
>-|-|TRBJ1-1|TRBV5-1
CASSWRSFETEAFF
TGCGCCAGCAGCTGGAGGAGTTTCGAGACTGAAGCTTTCTTT
>-|-|TRBJ1-2|TRBV25-1
CASSESGSGRWNLRGYTF
TGTGCCAGCAGTGAATCGGGGTCGGGTCGGTGGAACCTCCGTGGCTACACCTTC
>-|-|TRBJ2-5|TRBV11-2
CASSLDTGGRETQYF
TGTGCCAGCAGCTTAGATACGGGGGGCAGGGAGACCCAGTACTTC
>TRBD2|-|TRBJ2-1|TRBV18
CASSPPGGGNIHEQFF
TGTGCCAGCTCACCACCGGGCGGGGGAAACATCCATGAGCAGTTCTTC
>-|-|TRBJ2-7|TRBV27
CASSFGGNSYEQYF
TGTGCCAGCAGTTTCGGGGGAAACTCCTACGAGCAGTACTTC
>TRBD1|-|TRBJ1-3|TRBV9
CASSDLTGGTGNTIYF
TGTGCCAGCAGCGACCTCACAGGGGGCACGGGAAACACCATATATTTT
>-|-|TRBJ2-1|TRBV28
CASSLLSLAIPYNEQFF
TGTGCCAGCAGTTTACTTTCCTTAGCGATCCCCTACAATGAGCAGTTCTTC
>-|-|TRBJ1-2|TRBV4-1
CASSHLGVFGYTF
TGCGCCAGCAGCCACCTAGGGGTCTTTGGCTACACCTTC
>-|-|TRBJ1-2|TRBV4-3
CASSPVQGGTYGYTF
TGCGCCAGCAGCCCCGTACAGGGTGGCACCTATGGCTACACCTTC
>-|-|TRBJ1-2|TRBV4-1
CASSQPILQGHDGYTF
TGCGCCAGCAGCCAACCTATCCTTCAGGGACACGATGGCTACACCTTC
>-|-|TRBJ1-5|TRBV19
CASSIGSGGQPQHF
TGTGCCAGTAGTATAGGTTCCGGGGGTCAGCCCCAGCATTTT